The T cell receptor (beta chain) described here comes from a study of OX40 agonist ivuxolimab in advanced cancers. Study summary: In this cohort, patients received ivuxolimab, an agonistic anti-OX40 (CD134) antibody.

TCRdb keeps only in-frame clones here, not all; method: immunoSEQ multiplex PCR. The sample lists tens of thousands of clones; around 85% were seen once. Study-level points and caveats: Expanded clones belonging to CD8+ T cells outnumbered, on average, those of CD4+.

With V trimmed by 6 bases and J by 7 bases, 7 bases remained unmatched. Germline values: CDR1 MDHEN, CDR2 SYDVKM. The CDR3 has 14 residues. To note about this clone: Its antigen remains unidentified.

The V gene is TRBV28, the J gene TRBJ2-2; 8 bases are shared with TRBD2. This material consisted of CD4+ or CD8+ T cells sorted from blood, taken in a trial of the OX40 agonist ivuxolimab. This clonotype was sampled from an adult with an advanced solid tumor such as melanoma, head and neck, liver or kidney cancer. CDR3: CASRGRGAVGELFF. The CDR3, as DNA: TGTGCCAGCAGGGGGCGGGGGGCTGTCGGGGAGCTGTTTTTT.